This T cell receptor (beta chain) was found in a study of tumor and adjacent non-tumor tissue in lung cancer. Germline CDR1 and CDR2: SGHRS and YFSETQ. This CDR3 spans 19 amino acids. Notes on the study in general: Compared with tumor, normal lung showed significantly lower TCR diversity. Shorter survival was associated with higher TCR diversity in tumors.

On this clonotype itself: Antigen: not known. A read error is possible here, since a much larger clone lies one base away.

TCRbeta libraries were built with three rounds of nested PCR, modified from ARM-PCR. TCRdb independently ran MiXCR on the multiplex PCR reads; one entry per CDR3 protein. Among about 50,000 distinct CDR3 sequences listed, about 80% were seen once. No cell sorting was done before RNA was extracted from the tissue. This non-tumor lung sample came from over 3 cm beyond the tumor edge. The chain joins TRBV5-1 to TRBJ2-6; 8 nucleotides line up with TRBD2. Sequencing was done on a sample of distant non-tumor lung tissue. The clonotype was recovered from a woman in her sixties with non-small cell lung cancer. The CDR3 sequence: CASSSGGADPISGANALTF. In DNA, the CDR3 is TGCGCCAGCAGTTCGGGGGGGGCGGACCCGATCTCTGGGGCCAACGCCCTGACTTTC.